The 32 T cell receptor beta chains reported below all come from one sample, sequenced in a study of T cell responses to AZD1222 COVID-19 vaccine. The protocol was immunoSEQ multiplex PCR, while the TCRdb copy is restricted to in-frame clones and leaves out a portion. This table has about 120,000 clones, 85% to 95% appearing once. The source was peripheral blood, collected 28 days after the second AZD1222 dose. These receptors came from an adult who received the AZD1222 COVID-19 vaccine.

This clone was recorded once. The rearrangement uses TRBV27 and TRBJ2-1; D may match TRBD1 or TRBD2 (5 bases each). The CDR3 covers 16 residues. Per the germline V gene, CDR1 is MNHEY and CDR2 is SMNVEV (reference sequence). V lost 5 bases to trimming and J lost 4 bases, with 18 bases between them. The CDR3 bases are TGTGCCAGCAGTCCTATCCCGGGACGGATGTACAATGAGCAGTTCTTC. The encoded protein is CASSPIPGRMYNEQFF.

The chain recombines TRBV29-1 with TRBJ1-1; the D is unclear. The germline gives CDR1 SQVTM, CDR2 ANQGSEA. V was trimmed by 4 bases and J by 0 bases, leaving 12 bases between them. The CDR3 is 14 amino acids. The DNA of the CDR3 is TGCAGCGTTGCCCAGGTTGGGGTGAACACTGAAGCTTTCTTT. Translation: CSVAQVGVNTEAFF.

This chain joins TRBV11-2 and TRBJ1-2; possible D gene TRBD1, 5 bases. Trimming removed 0 bases from V and 4 bases from J, with 9 bases in between. The CDR3 extends over 14 amino acids. Germline V gene data show CDR1 as SGHAT and CDR2 as FQNNGV. CDR3 nucleotides: TGTGCCAGCAGCTTAGATGGGCAGGGCTATGGCTACACCTTC. It specifies CASSLDGQGYGYTF.

The genes are TRBV2 and TRBJ1-5; TRBD1 might be the D (5 bases). Trimming pared 6 bases from V and 4 bases from J, leaving 10 bases between. CDR1 is SNHLY, CDR2 FYNNEI, per germline. This CDR3 has 13 amino acids. The CDR3 nucleotides are TGTGCCAGCAGACCGGACACAAATCAGCCCCAGCATTTT. As protein: CASRPDTNQPQHF.

A few counts support this clone. V is TRBV10-3 and J is TRBJ2-7; D possibly uses TRBD1 or TRBD2 (5 bases each). CDR1 and CDR2 (germline): ENHRY, SYGVKD. V gave up 2 bases and J gave up 0 bases, with 11 bases separating them. This CDR3 is 15 amino acids long. The CDR3 DNA is TGTGCCATCAGTGAGAACCGGGGCCACTCCTACGAGCAGTACTTC. Its translation is CAISENRGHSYEQYF.

The V and J genes are TRBV19 and TRBJ1-5, with TRBD1 as a possible D gene (5 bases). Between the trimmed V and J ends, which lost 3 bases and 7 bases, there was a span of 16 bases. The CDR3 is 15 residues long. The germline V gene has CDR1 LNHDA and CDR2 SQIVND (reference sequence). CDR3 sequence (DNA): TGTGCCAGTAGTATTCAGGGAAGTCTTCAGCAGCCCCAGCATTTT. Its translation is CASSIQGSLQQPQHF.

This chain joins TRBV3-1 (or the pseudogene TRBV3-2) and TRBJ2-1; 9 nucleotides align to TRBD2. The junction had 5 bases not matched to a gene; V was cut back by 2 bases and J by 3 bases. CDR3 length: 16 residues. Germline CDR1 and CDR2: LGHDT and YNNKEL (reference sequence). DNA for the CDR3: TGTGCCAGCAGCCAACTCCCTAGCGGGAACTACAATGAGCAGTTCTTC. Its translation is CASSQLPSGNYNEQFF.

This clone was seen just once. The gene calls are TRBV23-1 and TRBJ2-7, with TRBD1 identical over 9 bases. TRBV23-1 is recorded as an ORF, its role being uncertain. The ends lost 2 bases at V and 4 bases at J; junction bases unmatched: 9. This CDR3 is built from 16 residues. The CDR3 protein is CASSQETGTGMYEQYF. DNA for the CDR3: TGCGCCAGCAGTCAAGAAACCGGGACAGGGATGTACGAGCAGTACTTC.

The chain carries TRBV6-5 and TRBJ1-2; the match to TRBD1 covers 7 bases. Trimming removed 2 bases from V and 3 bases from J; junction bases left unmatched: 3. From germline, CDR1 is MNHEY and CDR2 SVGAGI. CDR3 length: 14 amino acids. CDR3 coding DNA: TGTGCCAGCAGTTACCAGGGGGGACACTATGGCTACACCTTC. It encodes CASSYQGGHYGYTF.

The chain uses TRBV18 and TRBJ1-1, with TRBD1 as a possible D gene (5 bases). Trimming took 4 bases from V and 0 from J, leaving 15 bases between them. Germline-derived CDR1 and CDR2 are KGHSH and LQKENI. The CDR3 has 16 amino acids. The CDR3 sequence: CASSRVGERMNTEAFF. The CDR3 DNA follows: TGTGCCAGCTCACGGGTGGGGGAACGGATGAACACTGAAGCTTTCTTT.

This clone has a handful of counts. V and J are TRBV3-1 (or the pseudogene TRBV3-2) and TRBJ2-7; D is uncertain. Trimming removed 3 bases at V and 2 bases at J, with 8 bases between. The CDR3 sequence is 13 residues long. CDR1 and CDR2 (germline): LGHDT, YNNKEL (reference sequence). The CDR3 nucleotides read TGTGCCAGCAGCCATCCCAGTACCTACGAGCAGTACTTC. Translating gives CASSHPSTYEQYF.

This chain links TRBV10-3 with TRBJ1-3, with D hard to call. Germline CDR1 reads ENHRY; CDR2 reads SYGVKD. V lost 2 bases and J 3 bases, leaving 23 bases between the germline ends. CDR3 length: 19 residues. The CDR3 sequence is CAISEPVSRRVQDGNTIYF. CDR3 sequence (DNA): TGTGCCATCAGTGAGCCCGTCTCCCGGAGGGTTCAGGATGGAAACACCATATATTTT.

This clone was seen only once. The chain combines TRBV5-1 with TRBJ2-4; D gene ambiguous. This CDR3 spans 13 amino acids. CDR1 is SGHRS, CDR2 YFSETQ, per germline. The V end was cut by 1 base, the J end by 15 bases, with 17 bases between. In DNA, the CDR3 is TGCGCCAGCAGCTTGAGAATACCTGGGGTATGGTACTTC. Translating gives CASSLRIPGVWYF.

This chain joins TRBV28 and TRBJ2-6, with D possibly being TRBD1 (7 bases). Germline CDR1 and CDR2: MDHEN and SYDVKM. This CDR3 region has 18 residues. V gave up 2 bases and J gave up 0 bases, with 14 bases separating them. The CDR3 DNA is TGTGCCAGCAGTTTAAGGCGGGACAGCAGCTCTGGGGCCAACGTCCTGACTTTC. Its protein is CASSLRRDSSSGANVLTF.

This chain links TRBV28 with TRBJ2-1, with D perhaps being TRBD1 or TRBD2 (5 bases each). The CDR3 contains 16 residues. Per germline, CDR1 MDHEN and CDR2 SYDVKM. V shed 5 bases and J shed 4 bases, with 18 bases lying between them. CDR3 loop: CASSAGTNTQYNEQFF. The CDR3 DNA is TGTGCCAGCAGTGCCGGGACCAACACACAATACAATGAGCAGTTCTTC.

This chain connects TRBV2 to TRBJ2-1, with a possible D match to TRBD1 (6 bases). This CDR3 is 16 amino acids long. V was shortened by 7 bases and J by 0 bases, with 16 bases between the two germline ends. Germline V gives CDR1 SNHLY, CDR2 FYNNEI. CDR3: CASIERQDSSYNEQFF. CDR3 nucleotide sequence: TGTGCCAGCATCGAACGTCAGGACAGCTCCTACAATGAGCAGTTCTTC.

The rearrangement uses TRBV15 and TRBJ1-1; weak D call: TRBD1 (5 bases). With 0 bases removed from V and 3 bases from J, the gap between germline ends came to 17 bases. The CDR3 length is 17 residues. Germline V gives CDR1 LNHNV, CDR2 YYDKDF (reference sequence). CDR3 bases: TGTGCCACCAGCAGAGACAATATCGAACCAGGGTACACTGAAGCTTTCTTT. This codes for CATSRDNIEPGYTEAFF.

This chain connects TRBV3-1 (or the pseudogene TRBV3-2) to TRBJ2-3, with TRBD2 matching 11 bases. V lost 3 bases to trimming and J lost 4 bases; unmatched junction nucleotides: 3. CDR1 and CDR2 (germline): LGHDT, YNNKEL (reference sequence). The CDR3 is 15 residues long. In DNA form, the CDR3 reads TGTGCCAGCAGCCAGCCGGGACTAGCGGCAGATACGCAGTATTTT. Amino acids: CASSQPGLAADTQYF.

This sequence joins TRBV30 and TRBJ2-5, with a tentative D call TRBD1 (8 bases). V was trimmed by 2 bases and J by 5 bases, leaving 21 bases between them. CDR3 length equals 16 residues. The germline CDR1 and CDR2 sequences are GTSNPN and SVGIG (reference sequence). The CDR3 loop is CAWSSRQGRDDETQYF. The CDR3, as DNA: TGTGCCTGGAGTTCCCGACAGGGGAGGGATGATGAGACCCAGTACTTC.

This chain uses TRBV29-1 with TRBJ2-1, with 11 bases matching TRBD2. CDR1 and CDR2 from the germline V gene are SQVTM and ANQGSEA. V was clipped by 0 bases and J by 7 bases; unmatched bases: 11. This CDR3 comprises 17 residues. The CDR3 region has the DNA TGCAGCGTTGAAGATCGGATTGGGACTAGCGGATTAAATGAGCAGTTCTTC. This encodes CSVEDRIGTSGLNEQFF.

The rearrangement uses TRBV27 and TRBJ2-3, with 9 bases lining up with TRBD1. J was trimmed by 4 bases and V by 6 bases; bases with no gene match: 11. The germline V gene encodes CDR1 MNHEY and CDR2 SMNVEV (reference sequence). The CDR3 is made up of 16 amino acids. CDR3 amino acids: CASRPGQGRGADTQYF. CDR3 bases: TGTGCCAGCAGACCGGGACAGGGCCGAGGCGCAGATACGCAGTATTTT.

This chain connects TRBV28 to TRBJ2-5, with 8 bases aligning to TRBD2. This CDR3 spans 16 amino acids. In germline, CDR1 is MDHEN, CDR2 SYDVKM. V was pared by 5 bases and J by 1 base, with 9 bases of the junction left unmatched. This CDR3 reads CASSPLAGITQETQYF. The CDR3 DNA reads as TGTGCCAGCAGTCCGTTAGCGGGAATAACCCAAGAGACCCAGTACTTC.

The chain combines TRBV30 with TRBJ1-1; TRBD1 matches at 11 bases. The germline gives CDR1 GTSNPN, CDR2 SVGIG (reference sequence). V shed 7 bases and J 0 bases; nucleotides not matched to a gene: 4. The CDR3 covers 14 residues. The CDR3 loop reads CASWDRGMNTEAFF. DNA for the CDR3: TGTGCCTCGTGGGACAGGGGGATGAACACTGAAGCTTTCTTT.

This clone was found once. V is TRBV28 and J is TRBJ2-4, with 7 bases identical to TRBD1. This CDR3 is built from 15 residues. The germline gives CDR1 MDHEN, CDR2 SYDVKM. V lost 6 bases and J lost 6; bases outside the gene matches: 11. CDR3 DNA: TGTGCCAGCAGCCTCCCCGGGACAGAGGCAAACATTCAGTACTTC. The encoded protein is CASSLPGTEANIQYF.

The table lists this clone with a count of one. The CDR3 DNA reads as TGCGCCAGCAGTGAGTCAACGGGAGGTGCAGATACGCAGTATTTT. It translates to CASSESTGGADTQYF. The genes are TRBV10-2 and TRBJ2-3, with 7 bases lining up with TRBD2. The CDR3 has 15 amino acids. V shed 0 bases and J 4 bases; nucleotides not matched to a gene: 4. CDR1 and CDR2 from the germline V gene are WSHSY and SAAADI.

The chain employs TRBV14 and TRBJ2-3; 8 bases are shared with TRBD2. Looked up from germline, CDR1 is SGHDN and CDR2 is FVKESK. The CDR3 runs to 15 residues. V lost 1 base to trimming and J lost 2 bases; unmatched junction nucleotides: 2. The CDR3 DNA is TGTGCCAGCAGCCAAGCGGGAGGGCCCACAGATACGCAGTATTTT. As protein: CASSQAGGPTDTQYF.

The chain combines TRBV6-6 with TRBJ2-7; a weak D match, TRBD1 (6 bases). The ends were cut back, 2 bases at V and 4 bases at J, with 12 bases in the middle. This CDR3 comprises 14 residues. CDR1 MNHNY and CDR2 SVGAGI come from the germline V gene (reference sequence). In DNA form, the CDR3 reads TGTGCCAGCAGTTACGTAAGAGGGGGTTACGAGCAGTACTTC. Translation gives CASSYVRGGYEQYF.

This rearrangement joins TRBV5-7 to TRBJ2-7; D is unresolved. TRBV5-7 is designated an ORF whose function remains uncertain. V was trimmed by 4 bases and J by 0 bases, leaving 2 bases between them. CDR3 length: 11 residues. The CDR3 nucleotides read TGTGCCAGCAGCCCCTCCTACGAGCAGTACTTC. Translated: CASSPSYEQYF.

This clone was found once. The chain carries TRBV6-5 and TRBJ2-7; D is uncertain. CDR3 length: 15 amino acids. V lost 0 bases, J lost 2 bases, and 11 bases lay in between. CDR1 is MNHEY, CDR2 SVGAGI, per germline. Here the CDR3 DNA reads TGTGCCAGCAGTTACTCTCGCGTCCTAGCCTACGAGCAGTACTTC. Amino acid sequence: CASSYSRVLAYEQYF.

This clone was seen a single time. The chain combines TRBV23-1 with TRBJ2-7; 8 nucleotides line up with TRBD1. TRBV23-1 is filed as an ORF, its function uncertain. V gave up 3 bases and J gave up 5 bases; unmatched junction bases: 3. This CDR3 has 13 amino acids. CDR3 coding DNA: TGCGCCAGCAGTCAGGACAGGGAGAACGAGCAGTACTTC. Translated: CASSQDRENEQYF.

This clone occurred once. V is TRBV4-1 and J is TRBJ2-2; maybe TRBD1 (5 bases). The germline CDR1 and CDR2 sequences are MGHRA and YSYEKL. Trimming removed 4 bases from V and 4 bases from J, with 13 bases in between. The CDR3 is made up of 15 amino acids. The CDR3 reads CASSRGRGATGELFF. In nucleotides, the CDR3 is TGCGCCAGCAGCCGAGGTCGTGGGGCCACCGGGGAGCTGTTTTTT.

This clone was seen just once. The CDR3 sequence: CASSEGLADAYEQYF. The CDR3 DNA follows: TGTGCCAGCAGCGAGGGACTAGCGGACGCCTACGAGCAGTACTTC. J is TRBJ2-7 and V is TRBV5-4; TRBD2 matches at 11 bases. CDR3 length equals 15 residues. Germline assignment: CDR1 SGHNT and CDR2 YYREEE (reference sequence). V lost 4 bases and J lost 2; bases outside the gene matches: 5.